This T cell receptor (beta chain) was obtained from a study of metastatic and nonmetastatic thyroid tumors. Study-wide background: Repertoires from blood and tumor or nodule tissue of malignant and benign thyroid patients were compared. Findings and limits, study-wide: In both blood and tumor samples, TCR beta diversity was reported significantly higher for malignant than benign nodules.

Prior to thyroid surgery, none of the patients had received any treatment. TCRdb redid the clone calls on the PCR reads using MiXCR. The sample yields 21,000 or so clones, around 19% seen once. In regard to this clone: Its specificity is not known. One junction end disagrees with the germline gene, perhaps due to a read error.

The sequence derives from a male donor with papillary thyroid cancer or a benign thyroid nodule (not recorded which). Some clones in this sample may be carry-over from other donors' samples. Sequencing used blood.

CDR3: CASSLNGVAIGNEQFF. The CDR3, as DNA: TGTGCCAGCAGCTTAAACGGGGTCGCCATCGGCAATGAGCAGTTCTTC. J is TRBJ2-1 and V is TRBV5-1, with D maybe TRBD2 (5 bases). CDR1 and CDR2 from the germline V gene are SGHRS and YFSETQ. This CDR3 has 16 residues.